Listed below are T cell receptor beta chains from one sample, sequenced in a study of OX40 agonist ivuxolimab in advanced cancers. Assay: immunoSEQ multiplex PCR; the TCRdb copy retains only in-frame clones and omits some. The table shows roughly 50,000 clones, with 80% occurring only once. Specimen: CD4+ or CD8+ T cells sorted from blood, collected in a trial of the OX40 agonist ivuxolimab. The receptors come from an adult with an advanced solid tumor such as melanoma, head and neck, liver or kidney cancer. Both conserved end residues are part of each CDR3. Each record gives: clone size, V gene, D gene, J gene, CDR3 DNA, CDR3 protein. The D gene is left open where the match is weak. Clone size appears in some rows only: once, few, many, or a class for an expanded clone.

>NA|TRBV5-1|NA|TRBJ2-5
TGCGCCAGCAGCTTGGGAGGTTCGAGCCCCCAAGAGACCCAGTACTTC
CASSLGGSSPQETQYF
>once|TRBV11-2|TRBD2|TRBJ2-7
TGTGCCAGCAGCCGTAGCGGGGGGATCTCCTACGAGCAGTACTTC
CASSRSGGISYEQYF
>NA|TRBV10-1|NA|TRBJ2-7
TGCGCCAGCAGTTTCTCGGAGGGCGAGCAGTACTTC
CASSFSEGEQYF
>once|TRBV12-5|NA|TRBJ2-5
TGTGCTAGTGGCACGACCCGGGAGACCCAGTACTTC
CASGTTRETQYF
>NA|TRBV19|NA|TRBJ1-2
TGTGCCAGTCGCGCTCAGGGCTTTGGCTACACCTTC
CASRAQGFGYTF
>few|TRBV6-5|NA|TRBJ2-7
TGTGCCAGCAGTTACGCCTCCGGTAGCCACAAGCAGTACTTC
CASSYASGSHKQYF
>NA|TRBV27|NA|TRBJ2-7
TGTGCCAGCAGTTTATATGCCAGACCTTTCTACGAGCAGTACTTC
CASSLYARPFYEQYF
>NA|TRBV9|TRBD2|TRBJ2-2
TGTGCCAGCAGCGTAGGGACTAGCGGGGTGATCGGGGAGCTGTTTTTT
CASSVGTSGVIGELFF
>NA|TRBV5-1|NA|TRBJ1-1
TGCGCCAGCAGCTTGGGGTTGAACACTGAAGCTTTCTTT
CASSLGLNTEAFF
>NA|TRBV7-9|NA|TRBJ2-3
TGTGCCAGCAGCCCGGGAGCGAATACGCAGTATTTT
CASSPGANTQYF
>NA|TRBV28|TRBD2|TRBJ2-1
TGTGCCAGCAGTCTCTCTTCTAGCGGGAGTAGAGATGAGCAGTTCTTC
CASSLSSSGSRDEQFF
>once|TRBV6-1|NA|TRBJ1-4
TGTGCCAGCGGGGGGGGCGAGGGTGAAAAACTGTTTTTT
CASGGGEGEKLFF
>NA|TRBV2|NA|TRBJ1-2
TGTGCCAGCAGGCCCACTCAAGGGAACTATGGCTACACCTTC
CASRPTQGNYGYTF
>NA|TRBV10-2|NA|TRBJ2-7
TGCGCCAGCAGGGGGGGATCGACCTACGAGCAGTACTTC
CASRGGSTYEQYF
>NA|TRBV9|TRBD1|TRBJ1-3
TGTGCCAGCAGCACCCGGACAGGAGATTCTCCCTCTGGAAACACCATATATTTT
CASSTRTGDSPSGNTIYF
>NA|TRBV13|TRBD2|TRBJ2-2
TGTGCCAGCAGCTTAGGACTAGCGGGATGGATCACCGGGGAGCTGTTTTTT
CASSLGLAGWITGELFF
>NA|TRBV29-1|TRBD1|TRBJ2-3
TGCAGCGCGACAGGGAGCACAGATACGCAGTATTTT
CSATGSTDTQYF
>NA|TRBV27|TRBD2|TRBJ2-5
TGTGCCAGCAGTCCCTTCGGGAGGGGGATAGAGACCCAGTACTTC
CASSPFGRGIETQYF
>NA|TRBV10-1|NA|TRBJ2-7
TGCGCCAGCAGTGAGTTAGTCAGACCCTACGAGCAGTACTTC
CASSELVRPYEQYF
>NA|TRBV6-6|NA|TRBJ1-1
TGTGCCAGCAGTTATATTAAGGGCAGGGAGTCCGAAGCTTTCTTT
CASSYIKGRESEAFF
>once|TRBV5-1|NA|TRBJ1-1
TGCGCCAGCAGCTTGGCGCAGACTCTCCCGAACACTGAAGCTTTCTTT
CASSLAQTLPNTEAFF
>NA|TRBV19|TRBD1|TRBJ2-7
TGTGCCAGTAGTATTGTGACAGGGGGCTACGAGCAGTACTTC
CASSIVTGGYEQYF
>NA|TRBV7-3|NA|TRBJ2-1
TGTGCCAGCAGCCCCCGCCTTTTTGGGCACAATGAGCAGTTCTTC
CASSPRLFGHNEQFF
>NA|TRBV7-9|TRBD1|TRBJ2-7
TGTGCCAGCAACGGGCCGGGACAGGGGAATTCTAATTACGAGCAGTACTTC
CASNGPGQGNSNYEQYF
>NA|TRBV6-1|NA|TRBJ2-7
TGTGCCAGCGCCCCGTGGGGCGGAGCCTACGAGCAGTACTTC
CASAPWGGAYEQYF
>NA|TRBV15|TRBD1|TRBJ2-1
TGTGCCACCAGCACCTTGGGGACAGGGGCCAATGAGCAGTTCTTC
CATSTLGTGANEQFF
>NA|TRBV5-1|NA|TRBJ1-2
TGCGCCAGCAGCTTGGCCAGCAACTATGGCTACACCTTC
CASSLASNYGYTF
>NA|TRBV5-1|NA|TRBJ2-5
TGCGCCAGCAGCCCCGGGGGAGAAGAGACCCAGTACTTC
CASSPGGEETQYF
>NA|TRBV11-2|NA|TRBJ2-1
TGTGCCAGCAGCTTAACCCGGAACCTCAACAATGAGCAGTTCTTC
CASSLTRNLNNEQFF
>NA|TRBV28|NA|TRBJ2-5
TGTGCCAGCAGTCCTGTATACCAGGGATCGGAGACCCAGTACTTC
CASSPVYQGSETQYF
>NA|TRBV27|NA|TRBJ2-7
TGTGCCAGCAGACAACGGCAGGACTACTACGAGCAGTACTTC
CASRQRQDYYEQYF
>NA|TRBV2|NA|TRBJ1-3
TGTGCCAGCAGTGTAGAGGACGGGAGCTCTGGAAACACCATATATTTT
CASSVEDGSSGNTIYF
>NA|TRBV19|NA|TRBJ2-2
TGTGCCAGTAGTATAGGCAGGGCCGGGGAGCTGTTTTTT
CASSIGRAGELFF
>NA|TRBV18|TRBD1|TRBJ2-7
TGTGCCAGCTCACCGGGACAGGGCGACGAGCAGTACTTC
CASSPGQGDEQYF
>NA|TRBV29-1|NA|TRBJ1-1
TGCAGCGCCGAGAGGCAGGGGAACACTGAAGCTTTCTTT
CSAERQGNTEAFF
>NA|TRBV7-3|TRBD1|TRBJ1-2
TGTGCCAGCAGCCCCGGACAGGGGGACAACTATGGCTACACCTTC
CASSPGQGDNYGYTF
>NA|TRBV28|NA|TRBJ1-1
TGTGCCAGCAGTTTAAGGGTGACCGCGGTAAAGAGGCTGACTGAAGCTTTCTTT
CASSLRVTAVKRLTEAFF
>NA|TRBV7-9|TRBD1|TRBJ2-1
TGTGCCAGCTCCCCGGGACAGGGGCTATTGGATGAGCAGTTCTTC
CASSPGQGLLDEQFF
>NA|TRBV6-1|NA|TRBJ2-7
TGTGCCAGCAGTGAAGGGCAGGGGATTACCTACGAGCAGTACTTC
CASSEGQGITYEQYF
>NA|TRBV5-1|NA|TRBJ2-5
TGCGCCAGCAGCTTGCCGCGGGATGGAGAGACCCAGTACTTC
CASSLPRDGETQYF
>NA|TRBV28|NA|TRBJ1-4
TGTGCCAGCTCCCAGGGGGAAAAACTGTTTTTT
CASSQGEKLFF
>once|TRBV7-8|TRBD1|TRBJ1-3
TGTGCCAGCAGCAGGACAGGGGTCGGAAACACCATATATTTT
CASSRTGVGNTIYF
>NA|TRBV7-2|TRBD1|TRBJ1-1
TGTGCCAGCAGCGCTCAGGGGGGAGTGACTGAAGCTTTCTTT
CASSAQGGVTEAFF
>NA|TRBV28|NA|TRBJ2-7
TGTGCCAGCAGTTTCGGGGGCCTCGACGAGCAGTACTTC
CASSFGGLDEQYF
>NA|TRBV11-3|NA|TRBJ2-2
TGTGCCAGCAGTTGGGACACCGGGGAGCTGTTTTTT
CASSWDTGELFF
>NA|TRBV2|NA|TRBJ1-2
TGTGCCAGCAGTGAAGTTGCCAGGGACTACGGCTACACCTTC
CASSEVARDYGYTF
>few|TRBV6-1|TRBD1|TRBJ1-1
TGTGCCAGCAGTCCGGGACAGGGAGTGAACACTGAAGCTTTCTTT
CASSPGQGVNTEAFF
>few|TRBV6-6|NA|TRBJ1-6
TGTGCCAGCAGTTCGGGACACGAAAATTCACCCCTCCACTTT
CASSSGHENSPLHF
>NA|TRBV25-1|NA|TRBJ1-2
TGTGCCAGCAGTCCCGGGGCGTATGGCTACACCTTC
CASSPGAYGYTF
>few|TRBV25-1|NA|TRBJ1-5
TGTGCCAGCATGGGGAGGGAGGGACAGCCCCAGCATTTT
CASMGREGQPQHF
>NA|TRBV27|TRBD1|TRBJ2-7
TGTGCCAGCACCCCGGGACAGGGCGCCTACGAGCAGTACTTC
CASTPGQGAYEQYF
>NA|TRBV27|TRBD2|TRBJ2-7
TGTGCCAGCAGCCCGACTAGCGGGGGACGCGAGCAGTACTTC
CASSPTSGGREQYF
>NA|TRBV5-8|TRBD2|TRBJ2-7
TGTGCCAGCAGCCCGGGGGGCTCCTACGAGCAGTACTTC
CASSPGGSYEQYF
>few|TRBV15|TRBD1|TRBJ1-5
TGTGCCACCAGCAGTCTCGGACAGGGGGCACGTCAGCCCCAGCATTTT
CATSSLGQGARQPQHF
>NA|TRBV28|NA|TRBJ2-2
TGTGCCAGCAATGGACTGCGACTCTCGAACACCGGGGAGCTGTTTTTT
CASNGLRLSNTGELFF
>NA|TRBV25-1|NA|TRBJ1-4
TGTGCCAGCAGAGACAGAGTTAATGAAAAACTGTTTTTT
CASRDRVNEKLFF
>few|TRBV28|TRBD1|TRBJ1-5
TGTGCCAGCAGTTCGACAGGGTTGATTCAGCCCCAGCATTTT
CASSSTGLIQPQHF